The text below deals with one T cell receptor (beta chain). Its matching antigen is unknown. This record belongs to a study of CD8+CD57+ T cells in acquired aplastic anemia. The study's findings and limits: Some 28 sequences, all CD8+ CDR3, were shared between patients and controls.

Before being chosen for sequencing, patients had shown CD8+CD57+ cell expansion by flow cytometry. Patient blood was sampled before any therapy had been received. Genomic DNA, the template, was used for profiling of the TCR beta VDJ and CDR3. TCRdb ran MiXCR on the reads and lists one entry per CDR3 protein. The table lists under 200,000 distinct CDR3 sequences, less than 60% of them singletons. This sequence originates from a human donor with aplastic anemia. The sample was sorted CD4+, CD8+, or CD8+CD57+ T cells (not recorded which) from PBMCs.

CDR3 DNA: TGTGCCAGCAGCCCACTAGCGGCAGAGACCCAGTACTTC. Protein sequence: CASSPLAAETQYF. The V call is TRBV7-9, the J call TRBJ2-5, with 8 positions matching TRBD2. Germline CDR1 and CDR2: SEHNR and FQNEAQ (reference sequence). The CDR3 length is 13 residues. The V segment lost 5 bases and the J segment 4 bases; nucleotides outside the gene matches: 3. Filled out from reference TRBV7-9 and TRBJ2-5, the complete variable domain reads DTGVSQNPRHKITKRGQNVTFRCDPISEHNRLYWYRQTLGQGPEFLTYFQNEAQLEKSRLLSDRFSAERPKGSFSTLEIQRTEQGDSAMYLCASSPLAAETQYFGPGTRLLVL.